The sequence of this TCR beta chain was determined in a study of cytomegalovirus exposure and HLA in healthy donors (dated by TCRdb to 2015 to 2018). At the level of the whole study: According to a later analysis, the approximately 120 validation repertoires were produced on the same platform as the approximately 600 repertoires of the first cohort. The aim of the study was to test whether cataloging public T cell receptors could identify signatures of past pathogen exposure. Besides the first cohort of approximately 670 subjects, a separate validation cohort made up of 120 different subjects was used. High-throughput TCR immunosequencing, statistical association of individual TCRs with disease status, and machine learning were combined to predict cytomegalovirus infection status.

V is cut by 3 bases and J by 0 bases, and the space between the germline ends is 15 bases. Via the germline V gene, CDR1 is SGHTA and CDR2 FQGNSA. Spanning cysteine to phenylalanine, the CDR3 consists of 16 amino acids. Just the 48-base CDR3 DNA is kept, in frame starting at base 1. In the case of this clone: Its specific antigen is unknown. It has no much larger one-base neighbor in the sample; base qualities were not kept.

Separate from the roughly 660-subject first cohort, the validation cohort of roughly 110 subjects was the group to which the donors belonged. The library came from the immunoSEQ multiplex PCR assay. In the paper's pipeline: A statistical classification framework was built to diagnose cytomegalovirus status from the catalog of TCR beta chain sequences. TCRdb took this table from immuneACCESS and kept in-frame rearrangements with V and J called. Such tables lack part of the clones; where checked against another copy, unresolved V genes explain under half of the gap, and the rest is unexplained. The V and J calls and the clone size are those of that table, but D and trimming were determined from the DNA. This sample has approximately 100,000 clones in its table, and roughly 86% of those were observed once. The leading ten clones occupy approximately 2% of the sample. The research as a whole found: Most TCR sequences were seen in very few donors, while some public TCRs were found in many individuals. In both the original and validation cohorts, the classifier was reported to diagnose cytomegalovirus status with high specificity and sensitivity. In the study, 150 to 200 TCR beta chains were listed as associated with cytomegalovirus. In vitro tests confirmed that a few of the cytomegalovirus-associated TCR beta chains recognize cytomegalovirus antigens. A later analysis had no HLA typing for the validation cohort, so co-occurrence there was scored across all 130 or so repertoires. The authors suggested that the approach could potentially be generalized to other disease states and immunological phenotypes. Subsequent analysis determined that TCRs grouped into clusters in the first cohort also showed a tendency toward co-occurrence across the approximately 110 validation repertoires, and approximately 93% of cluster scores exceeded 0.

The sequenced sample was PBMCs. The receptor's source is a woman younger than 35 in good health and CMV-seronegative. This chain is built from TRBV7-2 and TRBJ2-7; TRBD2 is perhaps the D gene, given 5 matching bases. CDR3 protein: CASSFVSGSSSYEQYF. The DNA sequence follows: TGTGCCAGCAGCTTCGTGTCGGGGAGTAGCTCCTACGAGCAGTACTTC. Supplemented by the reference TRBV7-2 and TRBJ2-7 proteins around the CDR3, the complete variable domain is GAGVSQSPSNKVTEKGKDVELRCDPISGHTALYWYRQSLGQGLEFLIYFQGNSAPDKSGLPSDRFSAERTGGSVSTLTIQRTQQEDSAVYLCASSFVSGSSSYEQYFGPGTRLTVT.